A selection of T cell receptor beta chains follows, all from one sample in a study of post-analysis software for immune sequencing data. TCRdb re-derived calls from the PCR reads in MiXCR, one entry per CDR3 protein. There are about 540,000 distinct CDR3 sequences in the sample; approximately 31% occur only once, and 4.5% to 7.5% lies in the top ten. The sample taken for sequencing was blood. The receptors originated from a girl between 2 and 17 years old with multiple sclerosis. The CDR3 runs from the conserved cysteine through the conserved F or W. A D gene is named only where the DNA matches it firmly. Clone sizes are given selectively: once, few, many, or a class where the clone is expanded.

V gene	J gene	D gene	clone size	CDR3 protein	CDR3 DNA
TRBV6-2/TRBV6-3	TRBJ2-7	TRBD1	few	CASSYLTGVYEQYF	TGTGCCAGCAGTTACCTGACAGGGGTCTACGAGCAGTACTTC
TRBV29-1	TRBJ1-2	-	-	CSVDASDSYYGYTF	TGCAGCGTTGATGCCTCCGACAGCTACTATGGCTACACCTTC
TRBV5-1	TRBJ1-5	TRBD1	few	CASSLKVDRENQPQHF	TGCGCCAGCAGCTTGAAAGTTGACAGGGAAAATCAGCCCCAGCATTTT
TRBV7-6	TRBJ2-1	-	-	CASSPGGTTTYNEQFF	TGTGCCAGCAGCCCTGGCGGGACAACAACCTACAATGAGCAGTTCTTC
TRBV2	TRBJ2-1	TRBD1	-	CASSQDPDRAEQFF	TGTGCCAGCAGCCAAGATCCCGACAGGGCCGAGCAGTTCTTC
TRBV20-1	TRBJ2-3	TRBD2	many	CSARSGTSQRTDTQYF	TGCAGTGCTAGATCCGGGACTAGCCAAAGAACAGATACGCAGTATTTT
TRBV3-1	TRBJ1-1	-	few	CASGARGVNTEAFF	TGTGCCAGCGGAGCTAGGGGAGTGAACACTGAAGCTTTCTTT
TRBV12-3/TRBV12-4	TRBJ1-4	-	-	CASSLVPGGEKLFF	TGTGCCAGCAGTTTAGTGCCCGGCGGAGAAAAACTGTTTTTT
TRBV25-1	TRBJ1-5	TRBD1	-	CASTYRPGTGGRGFGQPQHF	TGTGCCAGCACCTATAGGCCGGGGACAGGGGGCAGGGGGTTTGGCCAGCCCCAGCATTTT
TRBV14	TRBJ2-3	-	once	CVSSHGYYTDTQYF	TGTGTCAGCAGCCACGGTTACTACACAGATACGCAGTATTTT
TRBV19	TRBJ1-5	-	-	CASRERGSNQPQHF	TGTGCCAGTAGGGAGCGGGGTTCCAATCAGCCCCAGCATTTT
TRBV3-1	TRBJ2-7	TRBD2	-	CASSHTSGGNYEQYF	TGTGCCAGCAGTCACACTAGCGGGGGAAATTACGAGCAGTACTTC
TRBV24-1	TRBJ2-1	-	few	CATSVQGDSYNEQFF	TGTGCCACCAGTGTCCAGGGCGACTCCTACAATGAGCAGTTCTTC
TRBV14	TRBJ1-6	-	-	CASSQEFVGWASPLHF	TGTGCCAGCAGCCAAGAATTCGTGGGTTGGGCTTCACCCCTCCACTTT
TRBV14	TRBJ2-1	TRBD2	few	CASSYLLAGGANEQFF	TGTGCCAGCAGCTACCTTCTAGCGGGGGGAGCCAATGAGCAGTTCTTC
TRBV6-2/TRBV6-3	TRBJ2-7	-	-	CASSYGRDIGYEQYF	TGTGCCAGCAGTTACGGGCGGGACATCGGCTACGAGCAGTACTTC
TRBV12-3/TRBV12-4	TRBJ2-3	TRBD2	few	CASSLGGGGGTDTQYF	TGTGCCAGCAGCCTTGGTGGCGGGGGGGGAACAGATACGCAGTATTTT
TRBV6-6	TRBJ1-2	-	-	CASNLVQEYGYTF	TGTGCCAGCAACTTAGTACAGGAATATGGCTACACCTTC
TRBV2	TRBJ2-7	-	-	CATSKEQGYEQYF	TGTGCCACCAGCAAGGAACAGGGCTACGAGCAGTACTTC
TRBV7-9	TRBJ2-6	-	-	CASSARQEGANVRTF	TGTGCCAGCAGCGCCCGACAAGAAGGGGCCAACGTCCGGACTTTC
TRBV11-2	TRBJ2-1	-	few	CASSLQRFYNEQFF	TGTGCCAGCAGCTTACAGCGGTTCTACAATGAGCAGTTCTTC
TRBV5-1	TRBJ2-4	TRBD1	few	CASSLDRGAAKNIQYF	TGCGCCAGCAGCTTGGACAGGGGGGCGGCCAAAAACATTCAGTACTTC
TRBV11-1	TRBJ2-1	-	-	CASSLVRGYNEQFF	TGTGCCAGCAGCTTAGTTAGGGGCTACAATGAGCAGTTCTTC
TRBV20-1	TRBJ1-4	TRBD1	-	CSAATGVWANEKLFF	TGCAGTGCCGCGACAGGGGTCTGGGCTAATGAAAAACTGTTTTTT
TRBV24-1	TRBJ2-6	-	-	CATSDLPGRISGANALTF	TGTGCCACCAGTGATTTACCAGGGAGGATTTCTGGGGCCAACGCCCTGACTTTC
TRBV4-1	TRBJ2-7	TRBD1	few	CASSQEGQGPSEQYF	TGCGCCAGCAGCCAAGAAGGACAGGGTCCCTCCGAGCAGTACTTC
TRBV7-7	TRBJ2-5	-	-	CASSLAAGETQYF	TGTGCTAGCAGCTTAGCTGCCGGGGAGACCCAGTACTTC
TRBV3-1	TRBJ2-3	-	-	CASSQGRTGDTQYF	TGTGCCAGCAGCCAAGGAAGGACTGGAGATACGCAGTATTTT
TRBV20-1	TRBJ2-4	-	many	CSAGLVDKNIQYF	TGCAGTGCTGGGTTAGTTGACAAAAACATTCAGTACTTC
TRBV13	TRBJ2-5	TRBD2	-	CASRPLAGGQETQYF	TGTGCCAGCCGCCCACTAGCGGGGGGCCAAGAGACCCAGTACTTC
TRBV6-1	TRBJ2-2	TRBD2	-	CASSEIVAGGAFPGELFF	TGTGCCAGCAGTGAGATCGTAGCGGGGGGGGCGTTCCCCGGGGAGCTGTTTTTT
TRBV6-1	TRBJ1-2	-	-	CASSEGHANYGYTF	TGTGCCAGCAGTGAGGGACACGCGAACTATGGCTACACCTTC
TRBV7-3	TRBJ2-3	-	-	CASSFGQGSTDTQYF	TGTGCCAGCAGCTTCGGCCAGGGGAGCACAGATACGCAGTATTTT
TRBV4-2	TRBJ2-6	-	-	CASSQDQVQAYSGANVLTF	TGTGCCAGCAGCCAAGACCAAGTGCAGGCTTACTCTGGGGCCAACGTCCTGACTTTC
TRBV5-1	TRBJ1-5	-	-	CASSFGNNQPQHF	TGCGCCAGCAGCTTTGGGAATAATCAGCCCCAGCATTTT
TRBV10-3	TRBJ2-1	TRBD2	many	CAIKPSGASSYNEQFF	TGTGCCATCAAGCCTAGCGGGGCGAGCTCCTACAATGAGCAGTTCTTC
TRBV7-2	TRBJ1-5	-	-	CASSLFGSKGSNQPQHF	TGTGCCAGCAGCTTATTCGGGAGCAAGGGGAGCAATCAGCCCCAGCATTTT
TRBV6-4	TRBJ1-2	-	few	CARLGGYTF	TGTGCCAGGCTGGGTGGCTACACCTTC
TRBV3-1	TRBJ1-2	-	few	CASSHSYGYTF	TGTGCCAGCAGCCATTCCTATGGCTACACCTTC
TRBV5-1	TRBJ2-3	TRBD1	-	CASSWTRGTRTDTQYF	TGCGCCAGCAGCTGGACCAGGGGGACGAGGACAGATACGCAGTATTTT
TRBV7-9	TRBJ1-1	-	-	CASSSTGALAFF	TGTGCCAGCAGCTCCACGGGGGCGCTAGCTTTCTTT
TRBV3-1	TRBJ1-1	TRBD1	-	CASSLGTGPEAFF	TGTGCCAGCAGCCTCGGGACAGGCCCCGAAGCTTTCTTT
TRBV15	TRBJ2-2	-	-	CATSRDRLPGNTGELFF	TGTGCCACCAGCAGAGATCGGTTACCGGGCAACACCGGGGAGCTGTTTTTT
TRBV6-5	TRBJ2-7	-	few	CASSYSRRDEQYF	TGTGCCAGCAGTTACTCACGCAGGGACGAGCAGTACTTC
TRBV6-5	TRBJ2-7	TRBD1	few	CASSLGQGALEEQYF	TGTGCCAGCAGTTTGGGACAGGGGGCTTTAGAAGAGCAGTACTTC
TRBV11-2	TRBJ2-3	TRBD2	-	CASSLVNLAGASGDTQYF	TGTGCCAGCAGCTTAGTAAATCTAGCGGGGGCTTCCGGGGATACGCAGTATTTT
TRBV7-8	TRBJ1-6	TRBD1	-	CASRTGGNSLLHF	TGTGCCAGCCGGACAGGAGGGAATTCACTCCTCCACTTT
TRBV6-5	TRBJ2-5	-	-	CASSYERAPQETQYF	TGTGCCAGCAGTTACGAGAGGGCGCCCCAAGAGACCCAGTACTTC
TRBV29-1	TRBJ2-1	-	-	CSVDGTSSYNEQFF	TGCAGCGTGGATGGGACCAGCTCCTACAATGAGCAGTTCTTC
TRBV6-2/TRBV6-3	TRBJ2-7	-	few	CASVLGLEVSYEQYF	TGTGCCAGCGTCCTCGGGTTGGAGGTCTCCTACGAGCAGTACTTC
TRBV7-2	TRBJ2-5	-	-	CASSLAGGLGGTQYF	TGTGCCAGCAGCTTAGCGGGAGGTCTAGGGGGGACCCAGTACTTC
TRBV27	TRBJ2-7	TRBD1	once	CASSHGTGFEQYF	TGTGCCAGCAGTCACGGGACAGGGTTCGAGCAGTACTTC
TRBV3-1	TRBJ2-3	-	few	CASSQEAAASTDTQYF	TGTGCCAGCAGCCAAGAGGCGGCTGCGAGCACAGATACGCAGTATTTT
TRBV29-1	TRBJ1-1	-	few	CSVGGMNTEAFF	TGCAGCGTTGGGGGAATGAACACTGAAGCTTTCTTT